This T cell receptor (beta chain) was sequenced in a study of CXCR3-negative and CXCR3-positive naive CD8 T cells. Germline CDR1 LNHNV, CDR2 YYDKDF (reference sequence). The CDR3 spans 14 residues. The authors prepared UMI-labeled TRB cDNA libraries by 5' RACE. TCRdb reprocessed the 5' RACE reads, keeping one entry per CDR3 protein, no DNA. The data show more than 45,000 distinct CDR3 sequences, and the top ten clones hold approximately 15%. The sequencing input was memory CD8+ T cells from blood. The V call is TRBV15, the J call TRBJ2-1. The clonotype was recovered from a human donor in good health. Some clones in this sample may be carry-over from other donors' samples. The CDR3 here is CATSRWTTYNEQFF. Together with reference TRBV15 and TRBJ2-1, the CDR3 gives the full variable domain: DAMVIQNPRYQVTQFGKPVTLSCSQTLNHNVMYWYQQKSSQAPKLLFHYYDKDFNNEADTPDNFQSRRPNTSFCFLDIRSPGLGDTAMYLCATSRWTTYNEQFFGPGTRLTVL.